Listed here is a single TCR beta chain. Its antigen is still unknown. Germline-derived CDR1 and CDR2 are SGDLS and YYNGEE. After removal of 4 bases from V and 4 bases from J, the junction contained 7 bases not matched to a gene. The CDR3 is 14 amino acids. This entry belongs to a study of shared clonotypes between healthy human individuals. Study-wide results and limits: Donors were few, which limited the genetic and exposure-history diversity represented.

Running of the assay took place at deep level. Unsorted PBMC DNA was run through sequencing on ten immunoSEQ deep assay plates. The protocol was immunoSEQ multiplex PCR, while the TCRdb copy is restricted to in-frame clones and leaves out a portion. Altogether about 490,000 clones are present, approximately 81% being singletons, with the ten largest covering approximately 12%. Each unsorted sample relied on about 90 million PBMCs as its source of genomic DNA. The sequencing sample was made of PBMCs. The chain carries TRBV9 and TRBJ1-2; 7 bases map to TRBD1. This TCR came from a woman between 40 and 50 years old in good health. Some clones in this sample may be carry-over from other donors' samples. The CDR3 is CASSPEGTVYGYTF. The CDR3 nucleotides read TGTGCCAGCAGCCCCGAGGGGACAGTCTATGGCTACACCTTC.